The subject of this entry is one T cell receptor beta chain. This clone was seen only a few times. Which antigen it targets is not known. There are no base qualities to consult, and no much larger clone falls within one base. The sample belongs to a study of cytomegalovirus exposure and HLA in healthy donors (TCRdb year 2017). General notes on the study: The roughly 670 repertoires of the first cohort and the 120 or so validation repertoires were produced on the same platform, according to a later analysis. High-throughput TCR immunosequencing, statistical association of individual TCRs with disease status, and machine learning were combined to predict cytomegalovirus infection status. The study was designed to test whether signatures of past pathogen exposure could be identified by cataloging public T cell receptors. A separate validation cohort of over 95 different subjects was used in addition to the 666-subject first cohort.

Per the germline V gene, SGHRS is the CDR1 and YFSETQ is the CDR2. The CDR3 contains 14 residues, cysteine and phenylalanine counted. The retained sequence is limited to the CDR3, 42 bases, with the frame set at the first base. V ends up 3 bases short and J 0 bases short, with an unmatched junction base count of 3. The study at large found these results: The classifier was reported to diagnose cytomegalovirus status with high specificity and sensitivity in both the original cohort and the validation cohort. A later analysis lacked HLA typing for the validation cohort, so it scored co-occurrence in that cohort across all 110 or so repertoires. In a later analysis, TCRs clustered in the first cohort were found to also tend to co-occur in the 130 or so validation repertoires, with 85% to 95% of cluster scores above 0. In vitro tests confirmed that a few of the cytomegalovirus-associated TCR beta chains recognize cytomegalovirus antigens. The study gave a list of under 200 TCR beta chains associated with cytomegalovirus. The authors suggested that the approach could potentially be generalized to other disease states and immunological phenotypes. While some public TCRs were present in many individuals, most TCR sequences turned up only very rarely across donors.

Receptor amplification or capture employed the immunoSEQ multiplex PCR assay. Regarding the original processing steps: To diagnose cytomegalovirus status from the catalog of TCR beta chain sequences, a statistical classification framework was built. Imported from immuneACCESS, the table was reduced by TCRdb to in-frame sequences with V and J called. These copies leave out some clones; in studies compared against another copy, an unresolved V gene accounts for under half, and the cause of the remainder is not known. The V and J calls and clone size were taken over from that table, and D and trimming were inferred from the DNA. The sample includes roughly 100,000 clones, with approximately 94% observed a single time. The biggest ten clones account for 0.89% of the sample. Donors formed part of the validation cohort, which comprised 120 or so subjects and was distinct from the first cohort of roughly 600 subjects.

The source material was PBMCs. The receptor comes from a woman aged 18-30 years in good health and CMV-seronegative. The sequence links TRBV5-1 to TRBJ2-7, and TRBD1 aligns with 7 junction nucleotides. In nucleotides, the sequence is TGCGCCAGCAGCTCACGGGACAGCTCCTACGAGCAGTACTTC. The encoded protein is CASSSRDSSYEQYF.